This passage covers 20 T cell receptor beta chains from one sample sequenced in a study of T-cell memory formation after mild COVID-19 (dated by TCRdb to about 2021). Receptor amplification or capture employed 5' RACE. TCRdb names Illumina NovaSeq 6000 as the instrument used. Clones were called with MiXCR by TCRdb after fastp trimmed the public reads at Q25, and only in-frame beta chains were retained. One record per CDR3 amino acid sequence lists the most common genes and DNA. This sample lists 300,000 to 400,000 distinct CDR3 sequences; roughly 15% were detected once. The ten largest account for around 20% of the sample. The sequenced sample consisted of PBMCs or a T cell subset sorted from them (not recorded which). The receptors originated from a man aged 18 to 30 who had mild COVID-19 (a few samples of this study predate the infection). The sample titles of this study are shuffled in the database, so cell type and time point are left out; the donor was told from shared clones.

The V gene is TRBV6-2 or TRBV6-3, the J gene TRBJ2-7; 7 bases fit TRBD1. Trimming took 6 bases from V and 6 from J; bases not matched to a gene: 5. The CDR3 sequence is 12 residues long. The germline V gene has CDR1 MNHEY and CDR2 SVGEGT. CDR3 amino acids: CASSKDRSEQYF. The CDR3 coding sequence is TGTGCCAGCAGCAAGGACAGGTCCGAGCAGTACTTC.

This clonotype has only a few counts. The V call is TRBV29-1, the J call TRBJ1-1, with TRBD1 matching 10 bases. V was clipped by 7 bases and J by 9 bases; unmatched bases: 8. CDR3 size: 12 residues. Germline values: CDR1 SQVTM, CDR2 ANQGSEA. The CDR3 sequence: CSARQGAEKAFF. The CDR3 DNA follows: TGCAGCGCAAGACAGGGGGCGGAAAAAGCTTTCTTT.

This clonotype turned up a few times. The chain is built from TRBV6-2 or TRBV6-3 and TRBJ1-2, with D tentatively TRBD1 (6 bases). This CDR3 comprises 14 residues. Germline V gene sequence: CDR1 MNHEY, CDR2 SVGEGT. V shed 7 bases and J shed 4 bases, with 16 bases lying between them. The CDR3 coding sequence is TGTGCCAGCACCTACATGGGGGCTGGCTATGGCTACACCTTC. It codes for CASTYMGAGYGYTF.

This clonotype was observed a handful of times. This chain joins TRBV5-4 and TRBJ1-2; unclear D gene. The CDR3 loop spans 14 amino acids. CDR1 SGHNT and CDR2 YYREEE come from the germline V gene (reference sequence). The V gene lost 2 bases and the J gene lost 3 bases, with 11 bases spanning the gap. CDR3 sequence: CASSFRTPDYGYTF. The CDR3 region has the DNA TGTGCCAGCAGCTTCAGGACGCCGGACTATGGCTACACCTTC.

The V gene is TRBV5-6, the J gene TRBJ2-4; D is possibly TRBD2 (5 bases). This CDR3 is built from 13 residues. Germline V CDR1 and CDR2: SGHDT, YYEEEE. V dropped 4 bases and J dropped 9 bases, with 14 bases sitting between them. The CDR3 protein is CASSQAGFGIQYF. The CDR3 DNA follows: TGTGCCAGCAGCCAGGCGGGTTTTGGCATTCAGTACTTC.

This clonotype was seen more than once but under ten times. The chain joins TRBV6-2 or TRBV6-3 to TRBJ2-3; possibly TRBD2 for D (6 bases). The CDR3 extends over 14 amino acids. Trimming removed 7 bases from V and 3 bases from J, with 14 bases in between. The germline gives CDR1 MNHEY, CDR2 SVGEGT. The CDR3 DNA sequence: TGTGCCAGCAACGACCCGGGACTTACAGATACGCAGTATTTT. Translating gives CASNDPGLTDTQYF.

This clonotype was observed a handful of times. The genes are TRBV3-1 and TRBJ2-1; 8 positions agree with TRBD2. Germline CDR1 is LGHDT and CDR2 is YNNKEL (reference sequence). V lost 4 bases and J lost 10; bases outside the gene matches: 12. The CDR3 runs to 15 residues. The CDR3 loop reads CASSRTGGGNYEQFF. CDR3 sequence (DNA): TGTGCCAGCAGCCGAACCGGCGGGGGGAATTACGAGCAGTTCTTC.

The gene calls are TRBV5-1 and TRBJ2-2; D gene ambiguous. The CDR3 extends over 16 amino acids. The V and J ends lost 4 bases and 0 bases respectively, with 13 bases between them. Germline V gene sequence: CDR1 SGHRS, CDR2 YFSETQ. CDR3 coding DNA: TGCGCCAGCAGCCCTGCCCGGGCCACGAACACCGGGGAGCTGTTTTTT. Translated, it gives CASSPARATNTGELFF.

This clonotype was counted a few times. The chain carries TRBV11-2 and TRBJ2-5; the match to TRBD2 covers 10 bases. J lost 5 bases, V lost 6 bases, and 12 bases had no gene match. Per the germline V gene, CDR1 is SGHAT and CDR2 is FQNNGV. This CDR3 is 16 amino acids long. The CDR3 sequence is CASSQTGAGGLETQYF. CDR3 DNA sequence: TGTGCCAGCAGTCAGACGGGAGCGGGGGGGCTTGAGACCCAGTACTTC.

This clonotype was counted between two and nine times. V is TRBV15 and J is TRBJ2-4; 8 bases line up with TRBD1. CDR1 and CDR2 (germline): LNHNV, YYDKDF (reference sequence). Unmatched junction bases numbered 7, after V lost 0 bases and J lost 3 bases. This CDR3 is built from 17 residues. The CDR3 DNA is TGTGCCACCAGCAGAGATGACACAGGGGGTTTCAAAAACATTCAGTACTTC. Translating gives CATSRDDTGGFKNIQYF.

This chain joins TRBV28 and TRBJ1-5; D possibly corresponds to TRBD1 (5 bases). CDR1 is MDHEN and CDR2 is SYDVKM in the germline V gene. V gave up 3 bases and J gave up 5 bases, with 14 bases separating them. This CDR3 is built from 15 residues. CDR3 in DNA: TGTGCCAGCAGTTTTCGAACAAGGGGTTATCAGCCCCAGCATTTT. This gives the protein CASSFRTRGYQPQHF.

This clonotype was observed a handful of times. The chain couples TRBV6-5 to TRBJ2-1; D uncertain. The CDR3 covers 14 residues. With 2 bases removed from V and 0 bases from J, the gap between germline ends came to 5 bases. CDR1 MNHEY and CDR2 SVGAGI come from the germline V gene. CDR3 sequence: CASSYRGSYNEQFF. Written as DNA, the CDR3 is TGTGCCAGCAGTTACCGCGGCTCCTACAATGAGCAGTTCTTC.

The genes are TRBV5-1 and TRBJ2-7, with 8 bases lining up with TRBD1. Germline CDR1 and CDR2: SGHRS and YFSETQ. V lost 4 bases to trimming and J lost 2 bases; unmatched junction nucleotides: 5. CDR3 length: 14 amino acids. CDR3 sequence (DNA): TGCGCCAGCAGCGGCGGCAGGGGGCCCTACGAGCAGTACTTC. The encoded protein is CASSGGRGPYEQYF.

This clonotype turned up a few times. The chain carries TRBV28 and TRBJ1-1; unclear D gene. CDR1 and CDR2 from the germline V gene are MDHEN and SYDVKM. V lost 3 bases and J 0 bases, leaving 14 bases between the germline ends. This CDR3 contains 16 residues. The CDR3 loop is CASSFDVPTLNTEAFF. The DNA of the CDR3 is TGTGCCAGCAGTTTTGACGTTCCCACCTTGAACACTGAAGCTTTCTTT.

This clonotype showed up just a few times. The V gene is TRBV9, the J gene TRBJ2-1, with D unresolved. CDR1 SGDLS and CDR2 YYNGEE come from the germline V gene. Trimming removed 3 bases at V and 6 bases at J, with 10 bases between. The CDR3 runs to 13 residues. The CDR3 nucleotides are TGTGCCAGCAGCGGCAGTACACTCAATGAGCAGTTCTTC. This sequence encodes CASSGSTLNEQFF.

This clonotype occurred many times. This chain joins TRBV12-3 or TRBV12-4 and TRBJ2-3, with 10 bases matching TRBD2. The CDR3 extends over 15 amino acids. The ends lost 6 bases at V and 1 base at J; junction bases unmatched: 4. The CDR3, as DNA: TGTGCCAGCAGCCCCACTAGCGGGGGCACAGATACGCAGTATTTT. This gives the protein CASSPTSGGTDTQYF.

This clonotype was counted between two and nine times. This chain joins TRBV27 and TRBJ2-5; 12 nucleotides line up with TRBD2. Germline CDR1 and CDR2: MNHEY and SMNVEV (reference sequence). This CDR3 has 16 residues. After removal of 6 bases from V and 6 bases from J, the junction contained 11 bases not matched to a gene. The CDR3 DNA reads as TGTGCCAGCAGCCCTCTCACTAGCGGGGGGCCCCAGACCCAGTACTTC. Protein product: CASSPLTSGGPQTQYF.

The rearrangement links TRBV4-1 to TRBJ2-1; D gene ambiguous. Germline V gene sequence: CDR1 MGHRA, CDR2 YSYEKL. The CDR3 totals 13 residues. Between the trimmed V and J ends, which lost 0 bases and 12 bases, there was a span of 12 bases. CDR3 loop: CASSQDQDGRQFF. CDR3 sequence (DNA): TGCGCCAGCAGCCAAGATCAAGACGGCCGGCAGTTCTTC.

The chain combines TRBV11-1 with TRBJ2-2; 7 nucleotides match TRBD2. Unmatched junction bases numbered 6, after V lost 5 bases and J lost 0 bases. This CDR3 is built from 16 residues. Per germline, CDR1 SGHAT and CDR2 FQDESV (reference sequence). The CDR3 loop reads CASSLPGGPNTGELFF. For the CDR3, the DNA is TGTGCCAGCAGCCTTCCGGGGGGACCGAACACCGGGGAGCTGTTTTTT.

The J gene is TRBJ2-3, the V gene TRBV6-5, with D unclear. Germline V gene data show CDR1 as MNHEY and CDR2 as SVGAGI. The CDR3 sequence is 16 residues long. Deletions cut 0 bases from V and 5 bases from J, with 15 bases between. In DNA form, the CDR3 reads TGTGCCAGCAGTTACTCGAGTTGGCCTTCCGAAGATACGCAGTATTTT. Its translation is CASSYSSWPSEDTQYF.